Listed below are T cell receptor beta chains from one sample, sequenced in a study of T-cell reconstitution after alpha-beta-depleted transplantation in children. TCRdb passed the PCR reads through MiXCR, listing each CDR3 protein once. The sample contains fewer than 550,000 distinct CDR3 sequences, about a sixth of which appear only once. The sample consisted of PBMCs, mostly from graft donor cells, taken 360 days after TCRalphabeta/CD19-depleted stem cell transplant. The receptors were gathered from a boy under two years old who had a stem cell transplant for Wiskott-Aldrich syndrome, so the T cells may come from the graft donor. CDR3s include the opening cysteine and the closing phenylalanine or tryptophan. The D gene is left open where the match is weak. Not every row has a clone size; where given, it reads once, few, many or a size class.

CDR3nt,CDR3aa,d_gene,len,j_gene,v_gene,abundance
TGTGCCAGAAGGGGCCAGTACTTC,CARRGQYF,-,8,TRBJ2-5,TRBV27,-
TGTGCCAGCAGTCCAAGGACACCCACAGATACGCAGTATTTT,CASSPRTPTDTQYF,-,14,TRBJ2-3,TRBV12-3/TRBV12-4,-
TGCAGTGCCACACCCGACTCCTACGAGCAGTACTTC,CSATPDSYEQYF,-,12,TRBJ2-7,TRBV20-1,-
TGCAGTGCTGTCGGACAGGACCAAGAGACCCAGTACTTC,CSAVGQDQETQYF,TRBD1,13,TRBJ2-5,TRBV20-1,-
TGTGCCAGCAACAAAGGGGCGACTAATGAAAAACTGTTTTTT,CASNKGATNEKLFF,-,14,TRBJ1-4,TRBV7-9,-
TGTGCCAGCAGCCAAGGTTTGGGGGGATACTCCTACAATGAGCAGTTCTTC,CASSQGLGGYSYNEQFF,-,17,TRBJ2-1,TRBV14,-
TGCAGTGCTAGATATCCTCCCGATTACGAGCAGTACTTC,CSARYPPDYEQYF,-,13,TRBJ2-7,TRBV20-1,few
TGCAGTGCTAATAATCGGGCGGGGACAAGCCTCTACGAGCAGTACTTC,CSANNRAGTSLYEQYF,-,16,TRBJ2-7,TRBV20-1,-
TGTGCCAGCAAGGGCACTGATAACTATGGCTACACCTTC,CASKGTDNYGYTF,-,13,TRBJ1-2,TRBV12-3/TRBV12-4,-
TGTGCCAGCAGCCGTCCCGGGACAGGTGTATATGGCTACACCTTC,CASSRPGTGVYGYTF,TRBD1,15,TRBJ1-2,TRBV28,many
TGTGCCAGCAGTTACCTTGGACAGGCCCTAGCCAAAAACATTCAGTACTTC,CASSYLGQALAKNIQYF,TRBD1,17,TRBJ2-4,TRBV6-5,-
TGTGCCACCAGTGGCTCGAGAGATACGCAGTATTTT,CATSGSRDTQYF,-,12,TRBJ2-3,TRBV24-1,-
TGCGCCAGCAGCCAAGCTGGGCTAGCGGGAGTGGATGAGCAGTTCTTC,CASSQAGLAGVDEQFF,TRBD2,16,TRBJ2-1,TRBV4-3,-
TGTGCCACCAGCAGGCCGTTTAGCACAGATACGCAGTATTTT,CATSRPFSTDTQYF,-,14,TRBJ2-3,TRBV24-1,-
TGTGCCAGCATCCCTCCAGGGGGCACAGGGAAGGGCAATCAGCCCCAGCATTTT,CASIPPGGTGKGNQPQHF,TRBD1,18,TRBJ1-5,TRBV12-3/TRBV12-4,few
TGCAGTGCTAGACTAGCGGGGGAGAAGACCCAGTACTTC,CSARLAGEKTQYF,TRBD2,13,TRBJ2-5,TRBV20-1,-
TGTGCCAGCAGCTTATTAGGACAGGGGCGCAGCACAGATACGCAGTATTTT,CASSLLGQGRSTDTQYF,TRBD1,17,TRBJ2-3,TRBV5-5,few
TGCGCCAGCAGCCAAGGGTTTACGCGTTCTCGGCGTCCGCAAGAGACCCAGTACTTC,CASSQGFTRSRRPQETQYF,-,19,TRBJ2-5,TRBV4-1,few
TGTGCCAGCAGCTTGGTTACAGGGAGCACCGGGGAGCTGTTTTTT,CASSLVTGSTGELFF,-,15,TRBJ2-2,TRBV5-5,few
TGTGCCAGCAGTTTAGGGATGTGGGGGGCGACTTACACCGGGGAGCTGTTTTTT,CASSLGMWGATYTGELFF,-,18,TRBJ2-2,TRBV12-3/TRBV12-4,few
TGCAGCGTTGCGGGGCTAGCGGGACACGAGCAGTACTTC,CSVAGLAGHEQYF,TRBD2,13,TRBJ2-7,TRBV29-1,few
TGTGCCAGCAGCCCTATCGAACACTTAGGGGGAGAAAAAGAGACCCAGTACTTC,CASSPIEHLGGEKETQYF,-,18,TRBJ2-5,TRBV11-1,few
TGTGCCAGCAGCTTCTCGTTAGACATTCCGCTCTACTTC,CASSFSLDIPLYF,-,13,TRBJ2-7,TRBV5-6,-
TGCAGCGTTGACAGAATAACCAAAAACATTCAGTACTTC,CSVDRITKNIQYF,-,13,TRBJ2-4,TRBV29-1,few
TGTGCCAGCACCTACTCTAGCGGGAGCTCCTACAATGAGCAGTTCTTC,CASTYSSGSSYNEQFF,TRBD2,16,TRBJ2-1,TRBV6-5,-
TGTGCCAGCAGTTACCGGGACAGGAACACCGGGGAGCTGTTTTTT,CASSYRDRNTGELFF,TRBD1,15,TRBJ2-2,TRBV27,-
TGCAGTGCCACGGGAGTGGGAAGCTCCTACGAGCAGTACTTC,CSATGVGSSYEQYF,-,14,TRBJ2-7,TRBV20-1,few
TGCAGTGCTAGAGATTGGAAATATGAAGCCAGCGAGCAGTACTTC,CSARDWKYEASEQYF,-,15,TRBJ2-7,TRBV20-1,few